These 22 T cell receptor beta chains were all obtained from the same sample, sequenced in a study of vaccination effects on CD4 cells after COVID-19. Here immunoSEQ multiplex PCR was the method, and the copy in TCRdb shows in-frame clones only, minus some. The profile shows nearly 35,000 clones, roughly 72% of them singletons. Their specific antigens are unknown. ViraFEST assay sequencing came after antigen-specific CD4+ T cells were expanded with viral peptide pools. Following 10 days of culture, CD4+ T cells were isolated. Testing of the vaccine recipients showed negative nucleocapsid antibodies and no prior SARS-CoV-2 infection. The sample here was CD4+ T cells from PBMCs cultured with HCoV-OC43 spike peptides, taken before COVID-19 vaccination. Stated subset: HCoV-OC43 spike overlapping peptide pool stimulation. The receptors derive from a human donor who received a COVID-19 vaccine.

This clone was seen a few times. The rearrangement joins TRBV5-1 to TRBJ1-5; 8 nucleotides line up with TRBD1. Trimming took 4 bases from V and 7 from J; bases not matched to a gene: 7. This CDR3 contains 14 residues. Germline CDR1 and CDR2: SGHRS and YFSETQ. CDR3 nucleotide sequence: TGCGCCAGCAGCCTGGGACAGGAGGGCCAGCCCCAGCATTTT. Translating it yields CASSLGQEGQPQHF.

This chain connects TRBV19 to TRBJ1-1; 7 bases align to TRBD1. The junction had 7 bases not matched to a gene; V was cut back by 2 bases and J by 7 bases. Germline V CDR1 and CDR2: LNHDA, SQIVND (reference sequence). The CDR3 loop spans 14 amino acids. The CDR3 DNA is TGTGCCAGTAGTATACCGGGACAGTTGATTGAAGCTTTCTTT. Translating it yields CASSIPGQLIEAFF.

This sequence joins TRBV4-3 and TRBJ1-1, with TRBD1 as a possible D gene (5 bases). V was shortened by 2 bases and J by 4 bases, with 14 bases between the two germline ends. The germline V gene encodes CDR1 LGHNA and CDR2 YSLEER. This CDR3 comprises 15 residues. This chain's CDR3 is CASSQRLQGSTEAFF. CDR3 nucleotide sequence: TGCGCCAGCAGCCAACGCCTCCAGGGAAGCACTGAAGCTTTCTTT.

The rearrangement uses TRBV7-3 and TRBJ2-1; 9 bases map to TRBD2. The CDR3 runs 19 residues. V lost 4 bases, J lost 0 bases, and 13 bases stayed unmatched. The germline V gene has CDR1 SGHTA and CDR2 FQGTGA. CDR3 nucleotide sequence: TGTGCCAGCAGCTCCCGCCGCGCGGGGGGGTTATTCTCCTACAATGAGCAGTTCTTC. Protein: CASSSRRAGGLFSYNEQFF.

This clone was seen only a few times. The chain combines TRBV28 with TRBJ1-1, with D unclear. Trimming took 3 bases from V and 1 from J, leaving 9 bases between them. Germline V gene lookup returns CDR1 MDHEN and CDR2 SYDVKM. This CDR3 contains 14 residues. CDR3 DNA: TGTGCCAGCAGTTTGCGGGGTGGGAACACTGAAGCTTTCTTT. It translates to CASSLRGGNTEAFF.

Only one count was recorded for this clone. This chain links TRBV7-2 with TRBJ2-7; tentative D call: TRBD1 (8 bases). V was cut by 5 bases and J by 3 bases, with 14 bases left in between. The CDR3 runs to 14 residues. Per the germline V gene, CDR1 is SGHTA and CDR2 is FQGNSA. The CDR3 DNA sequence: TGTGCCAGCAGCATACAGGGGGGGGTCTACGAGCAGTACTTC. Protein sequence: CASSIQGGVYEQYF.

CDR3 in DNA: TGCAGTGCCCGACTTGGAGATACGCAGTATTTT. Its protein is CSARLGDTQYF. The J gene is TRBJ2-3, the V gene TRBV20-1; D unclear. Germline-derived CDR1 and CDR2 are DFQATT and SNEGSKA (reference sequence). The CDR3 covers 11 residues. Trimming removed 6 bases at V and 5 bases at J, with 9 bases between.

This clone was observed a handful of times. The J gene is TRBJ2-2, the V gene TRBV19; D gene uncertain. The CDR3 spans 14 residues. Germline V gene data show CDR1 as LNHDA and CDR2 as SQIVND (reference sequence). V dropped 8 bases and J dropped 3 bases, with 13 bases sitting between them. Here the CDR3 DNA reads TGTGCCAGTCGGACCGGGTATTACACCGGGGAGCTGTTTTTT. It codes for CASRTGYYTGELFF. Together with reference TRBV19 and TRBJ2-2, the CDR3 gives the full variable domain: DGGITQSPKYLFRKEGQNVTLSCEQNLNHDAMYWYRQDPGQGLRLIYYSQIVNDFQKGDIAEGYSVSREKKESFPLTVTSAQKNPTAFYLCASRTGYYTGELFFGEGSRLTVL.

The V and J genes are TRBV24-1 and TRBJ1-5; 7 bases agree with TRBD1. This CDR3 contains 17 residues. After removal of 1 base from V and 5 bases from J, the junction contained 10 bases not matched to a gene. Germline values: CDR1 KGHDR, CDR2 SFDVKD. The CDR3 spells CATSDFSRQGGYQPQHF. DNA of the CDR3: TGTGCCACCAGTGATTTTTCGCGACAGGGTGGTTATCAGCCCCAGCATTTT.

This clone was counted a few times. The V gene is TRBV2, the J gene TRBJ2-1; 7 bases match TRBD1. V dropped 11 bases and J dropped 5; count of bases not matched to a gene: 3. The CDR3 totals 11 residues. The germline gives CDR1 SNHLY, CDR2 FYNNEI. The CDR3 region has the DNA TGTGCCGGGGGACAGCACAATGAGCAGTTCTTC. Encoded protein: CAGGQHNEQFF.

The chain joins TRBV2 to TRBJ2-1; tentative D call: TRBD1 (5 bases). The V and J ends lost 5 bases and 7 bases respectively, with 9 bases between them. Germline CDR1 and CDR2: SNHLY and FYNNEI. The CDR3 extends over 12 amino acids. The CDR3 protein is CASSRQRNEQFF. The CDR3 bases are TGTGCCAGCAGTCGACAGAGAAATGAGCAGTTCTTC.

V gene TRBV27 combines with J gene TRBJ2-3; D remains ambiguous. The germline CDR1 and CDR2 sequences are MNHEY and SMNVEV (reference sequence). The V gene lost 4 bases and the J gene lost 0 bases, with 5 bases spanning the gap. The CDR3 spans 13 residues. This CDR3 reads CASSYSSTDTQYF. Written as DNA, the CDR3 is TGTGCCAGCAGTTATTCTAGCACAGATACGCAGTATTTT.

This clone was found a few times. The chain combines TRBV5-4 with TRBJ1-2; 7 nucleotides align to TRBD1. Per the germline V gene, CDR1 is SGHNT and CDR2 is YYREEE (reference sequence). Unmatched junction bases numbered 3, after V lost 0 bases and J lost 4 bases. The CDR3 is 14 amino acids. CDR3 sequence reads: CASSLEQGPYGYTF. CDR3 nucleotide sequence: TGTGCCAGCAGCTTGGAACAGGGGCCCTATGGCTACACCTTC.

V and J are TRBV28 and TRBJ1-2, with TRBD1 matching over 8 bases. J lost 11 bases, V lost 3 bases, and 8 bases had no gene match. Germline CDR1 reads MDHEN; CDR2 reads SYDVKM. The length of the CDR3 is 13 residues. The CDR3 loop is CASSFPGGYGYTF. The CDR3 nucleotides read TGTGCCAGCAGTTTTCCAGGGGGCTACGGTTACACCTTC.

The chain is built from TRBV28 and TRBJ1-4, with 9 nucleotides matching TRBD1. V was clipped by 4 bases and J by 0 bases; unmatched bases: 3. Per germline, CDR1 MDHEN and CDR2 SYDVKM. The CDR3 has 16 amino acids. The CDR3 DNA sequence: TGTGCCAGCAGTTCGGACAGGGGCTCAACTAATGAAAAACTGTTTTTT. This sequence encodes CASSSDRGSTNEKLFF.

This clone came up a few times. This chain uses TRBV20-1 with TRBJ1-5; possible D gene TRBD1, 5 bases. Germline lookup yields CDR1 DFQATT and CDR2 SNEGSKA (reference sequence). V was pared by 3 bases and J by 4 bases, with 19 bases between. The CDR3 runs to 16 residues. CDR3 loop: CSASSGQGVGNQPQHF. As DNA, the CDR3 is TGCAGTGCTAGTAGCGGCCAGGGTGTTGGGAATCAGCCCCAGCATTTT.

The chain employs TRBV28 and TRBJ2-7; D could derive from TRBD1 or TRBD2 (5 bases each). Trimming removed 8 bases from V and 3 bases from J, with 11 bases in between. Germline CDR1 MDHEN, CDR2 SYDVKM. The CDR3 consists of 12 residues. The CDR3 nucleotides are TGTGCCAGCGGGACGCAAGACTACGAGCAGTACTTC. Translated, it gives CASGTQDYEQYF. Based on the CDR3 plus reference TRBV28 and TRBJ2-7, the full variable domain is DVKVTQSSRYLVKRTGEKVFLECVQDMDHENMFWYRQDPGLGLRLIYFSYDVKMKEKGDIPEGYSVSREKKERFSLILESASTNQTSMYLCASGTQDYEQYFGPGTRLTVT.

The chain has TRBV28 and TRBJ2-5; a weak D match, TRBD2 (7 bases). The germline CDR1 and CDR2 sequences are MDHEN and SYDVKM. The V gene lost 6 bases and the J gene lost 1 base, with 12 bases spanning the gap. The CDR3 is made up of 14 amino acids. The CDR3 reads CASRRGGVQETQYF. CDR3 nucleotides: TGTGCCAGCAGGAGGGGGGGGGTCCAAGAGACCCAGTACTTC.

The CDR3 DNA reads as TGCGCCAGCAGCCAAGGGCAGGGGGTTTCACCCCTCCACTTT. Its translation is CASSQGQGVSPLHF. The chain recombines TRBV4-1 with TRBJ1-6; 7 nucleotides agree with TRBD1. This CDR3 region has 14 residues. V lost 1 base and J lost 9; bases outside the gene matches: 3. The germline V gene has CDR1 MGHRA and CDR2 YSYEKL.

The chain joins TRBV4-2 to TRBJ2-3; 11 bases line up with TRBD1. This CDR3 region has 16 residues. CDR1 and CDR2 from the germline V gene are LGHNA and YNFKEQ. Unmatched junction bases numbered 3, after V lost 0 bases and J lost 4 bases. The CDR3 loop reads CASSQDKGQGADTQYF. The CDR3 DNA follows: TGTGCCAGCAGCCAAGATAAGGGACAGGGGGCAGATACGCAGTATTTT.

This chain joins TRBV4-2 and TRBJ2-5, with D hard to call. The CDR3 covers 15 residues. CDR1 is LGHNA, CDR2 YNFKEQ, per germline. The V end lost 0 bases, the J end lost 1 base, and 9 bases lay between the germline ends. The CDR3 DNA follows: TGTGCCAGCAGCCAAGACGGACGGGCCCAAGAGACCCAGTACTTC. Protein: CASSQDGRAQETQYF.

This chain joins TRBV5-1 and TRBJ2-2, with 7 bases aligning to TRBD1. Germline CDR1 reads SGHRS; CDR2 reads YFSETQ. V dropped 0 bases and J dropped 4; count of bases not matched to a gene: 3. This CDR3 has 15 amino acids. Written as DNA, the CDR3 is TGCGCCAGCAGCTTGGAGGGGGCTAGCACCGGGGAGCTGTTTTTT. Translation gives CASSLEGASTGELFF.